This is a list of T cell receptor beta chains from one sample in a study of patients and donors after allogeneic stem cell transplantation. In TCRdb, the RT-PCR reads were re-called with MiXCR into one record per CDR3 protein. The sample records approximately 410,000 distinct CDR3 sequences, 16% being singletons. Sequenced input: blood, either unsorted or a sorted T cell fraction (not recorded which). Receptors were obtained from a human donor who was either an allogeneic HSCT recipient or a stem cell or donor lymphocyte infusion donor (not recorded which). It is not recorded whose cells these are; they may come from a transplant donor. Each CDR3 is given with its conserved first and last residue. A D gene is named only where the DNA matches it firmly. Not all rows give a size; the values are once, few, many and, for expanded clones, a class.

few	NA	TRBV12-3/TRBV12-4	TRBJ1-2	CASSFRDTYGYTF	TGTGCCAGCAGTTTCCGAGATACCTATGGCTACACCTTC
NA	TRBD2	TRBV7-9	TRBJ2-7	CASSLGGGRATGYEQYF	TGTGCCAGCAGCTTAGGTGGCGGGAGGGCCACTGGCTACGAGCAGTACTTC
NA	TRBD1	TRBV27	TRBJ2-1	CASSFRDRGQSYNEQFF	TGTGCCAGCAGTTTCCGCGACAGGGGTCAGTCCTACAATGAGCAGTTCTTC
few	NA	TRBV5-1	TRBJ2-1	CASSLEGSRNEQFF	TGCGCCAGCAGCTTGGAGGGTAGCCGGAATGAGCAGTTCTTC
NA	NA	TRBV6-5	TRBJ1-2	CASSSGGLGNYGYTF	TGTGCCAGCAGTTCAGGCGGACTGGGGAACTATGGCTACACCTTC
few	NA	TRBV20-1	TRBJ1-2	CSARPGGATNYGYTF	TGCAGTGCTCGCCCGGGGGGCGCGACTAACTATGGCTACACCTTC
NA	TRBD1	TRBV7-6	TRBJ2-2	CASSFLTGDGELFF	TGTGCCAGCAGCTTTCTCACAGGGGACGGGGAGCTGTTTTTT
few	NA	TRBV25-1	TRBJ2-4	CASSPRRLDIAKNIQYF	TGTGCCAGCAGTCCCCGTCGACTAGACATAGCCAAAAACATTCAGTACTTC
many	TRBD2	TRBV5-1	TRBJ2-1	CASSPSGGAYNEQFF	TGCGCCAGCAGCCCTAGCGGGGGGGCTTACAATGAGCAGTTCTTC
many	TRBD2	TRBV7-8	TRBJ2-7	CASRRGTSGSHEQYF	TGTGCCAGCAGACGAGGTACTAGCGGGAGCCACGAGCAGTACTTC
NA	NA	TRBV4-2	TRBJ1-4	CASSQDSQILGKLFF	TGTGCCAGCAGCCAAGATTCGCAAATTTTGGGAAAACTGTTTTTT
few	NA	TRBV20-1	TRBJ2-2	CSARPSGRETGELFF	TGCAGTGCTAGACCGTCAGGGAGAGAGACCGGGGAGCTGTTTTTT
NA	TRBD1	TRBV11-1	TRBJ2-7	CASSFSRFTGGPQSYEQYF	TGTGCCAGCAGCTTCAGTCGGTTTACAGGGGGCCCCCAAAGCTACGAGCAGTACTTC
NA	TRBD2	TRBV5-1	TRBJ2-1	CASSILAGGPPNEQFF	TGCGCCAGCAGCATACTAGCGGGGGGTCCTCCCAATGAGCAGTTCTTC
few	TRBD1	TRBV6-5	TRBJ1-1	CASSYQAGGTEAFF	TGTGCCAGCAGTTACCAGGCAGGGGGTACTGAAGCTTTCTTT
NA	NA	TRBV18	TRBJ2-7	CASSRSGDHYEQYF	TGTGCCAGCTCACGATCGGGGGACCACTACGAGCAGTACTTC
few	NA	TRBV27	TRBJ1-4	CASSYGVTTNEKLFF	TGTGCCAGCAGTTACGGGGTGACAACTAATGAAAAACTGTTTTTT
many	TRBD1	TRBV6-5	TRBJ2-2	CASSSGTAYTGELFF	TGTGCCAGCAGTTCCGGGACAGCCTATACCGGGGAGCTGTTTTTT
few	TRBD1	TRBV24-1	TRBJ2-6	CATSDWTGAFSGANVLTF	TGTGCCACCAGTGATTGGACAGGGGCCTTCTCTGGGGCCAACGTCCTGACTTTC
few	TRBD1	TRBV29-1	TRBJ1-2	CSARQGSYGYTF	TGCAGCGCCCGACAGGGAAGCTATGGCTACACCTTC
NA	NA	TRBV10-3	TRBJ2-1	CAIKSGGNYNEQFF	TGTGCCATCAAAAGCGGCGGGAACTACAATGAGCAGTTCTTC
once	NA	TRBV10-1	TRBJ2-7	CASSESTRGQTYEQYF	TGCGCCAGCAGTGAGTCAACGCGGGGGCAGACCTACGAGCAGTACTTC
few	TRBD1	TRBV19	TRBJ2-2	CASSMRGQMNTGELFF	TGTGCCAGTAGTATGAGGGGACAGATGAACACCGGGGAGCTGTTTTTT
many	NA	TRBV12-3/TRBV12-4	TRBJ1-4	CASSFPTSEGENEKLFF	TGTGCCAGCAGTTTTCCCACGTCGGAAGGGGAGAATGAAAAACTGTTTTTT
few	NA	TRBV19	TRBJ2-7	CASSSALNYEQYF	TGTGCCAGTAGTTCGGCCTTGAACTACGAGCAGTACTTC
NA	NA	TRBV7-3	TRBJ2-3	CASSSDGSVADTQYF	TGTGCCAGCAGCTCGGACGGCTCCGTGGCAGATACGCAGTATTTT
NA	TRBD2	TRBV27	TRBJ2-1	CASSFRGGAGEQFF	TGTGCCAGCAGTTTTCGCGGGGGGGCCGGTGAGCAGTTCTTC
few	NA	TRBV4-1	TRBJ1-1	CASSHRWTGLNEAFF	TGCGCCAGCAGCCATCGATGGACGGGACTGAATGAAGCTTTCTTT
NA	NA	TRBV9	TRBJ2-5	CASSVGGMGETQYF	TGTGCCAGCAGCGTAGGTGGTATGGGAGAGACCCAGTACTTC
few	NA	TRBV29-1	TRBJ2-5	CSVPGGKTQYF	TGCAGCGTCCCAGGGGGGAAGACCCAGTACTTC
few	TRBD1	TRBV29-1	TRBJ1-2	CSVAQGAQNYGYTF	TGCAGCGTAGCACAGGGGGCGCAGAACTATGGCTACACCTTC
few	TRBD2	TRBV20-1	TRBJ2-7	CSARSSGGAYEQYF	TGCAGTGCTAGGTCTAGCGGGGGGGCCTACGAGCAGTACTTC
NA	TRBD2	TRBV6-5	TRBJ2-1	CASSFLLAGVLDEQFF	TGTGCCAGCAGTTTCCTGCTAGCGGGAGTTTTGGATGAGCAGTTCTTC
NA	NA	TRBV25-1	TRBJ1-1	CASSEGRSTEAFF	TGTGCCAGCAGTGAAGGTAGGAGCACTGAAGCTTTCTTT
few	NA	TRBV7-8	TRBJ2-5	CASSLSWGTAQYF	TGTGCCAGCAGCTTAAGTTGGGGGACGGCCCAGTACTTC
few	NA	TRBV5-1	TRBJ1-3	CASSLGTEGNTIYF	TGCGCCAGCAGCTTGGGGACAGAGGGAAACACCATATATTTT
NA	NA	TRBV11-2	TRBJ2-1	CASSQRPGQYNEQFF	TGTGCCAGCAGCCAGCGTCCCGGCCAGTACAATGAGCAGTTCTTC
few	NA	TRBV6-2/TRBV6-3	TRBJ2-7	CASSSAVQGSLYKQYF	TGTGCCAGCAGCTCAGCCGTACAGGGATCCCTTTACAAGCAGTACTTC
NA	NA	TRBV2	TRBJ1-5	CASKTGEGNQPQHF	TGTGCCAGCAAGACAGGAGAGGGCAATCAGCCCCAGCATTTT
few	NA	TRBV10-3	TRBJ1-1	CAISANKGEAFF	TGTGCCATCAGTGCCAACAAGGGTGAAGCTTTCTTT
NA	NA	TRBV10-3	TRBJ2-2	CAISESGMRATGELFF	TGTGCCATCAGTGAGTCCGGTATGAGGGCCACCGGGGAGCTGTTTTTT
many	NA	TRBV12-3/TRBV12-4	TRBJ1-2	CASTPKGGYTF	TGTGCCAGCACCCCGAAAGGGGGCTACACCTTC